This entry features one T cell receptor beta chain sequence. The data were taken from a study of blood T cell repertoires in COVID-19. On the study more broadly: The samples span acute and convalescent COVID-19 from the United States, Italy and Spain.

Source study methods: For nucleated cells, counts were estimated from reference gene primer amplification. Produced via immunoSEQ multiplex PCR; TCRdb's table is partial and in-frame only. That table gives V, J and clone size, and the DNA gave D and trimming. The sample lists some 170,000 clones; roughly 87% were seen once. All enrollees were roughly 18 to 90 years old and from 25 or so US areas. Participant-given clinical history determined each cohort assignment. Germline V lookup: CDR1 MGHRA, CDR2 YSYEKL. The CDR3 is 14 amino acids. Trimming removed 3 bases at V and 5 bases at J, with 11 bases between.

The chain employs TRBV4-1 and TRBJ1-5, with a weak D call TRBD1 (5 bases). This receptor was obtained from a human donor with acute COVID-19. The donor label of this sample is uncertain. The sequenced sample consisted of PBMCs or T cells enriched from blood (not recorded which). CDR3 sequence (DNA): TGCGCCAGCAGCCAGGGGGAGGGTTATCAGCCCCAGCATTTT. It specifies CASSQGEGYQPQHF.